This T cell receptor beta chain was documented in a study of T cells in localized non-small cell lung cancer. Study-wide results and limits: Patients showing higher blood T cell density tended to see longer overall survival. Among the tissues sampled, uninvolved adjacent lung had the highest T cell clonality, above tumor. The study detected a median approximately 57 of the top 100 tumor clones in adjacent lung.

CDR3 size: 20 residues. The germline V gene has CDR1 MDHEN and CDR2 SYDVKM. The junction had 11 bases not matched to a gene; V was cut back by 5 bases and J by 0 bases. This clone was seen more than once but under ten times. Its specificity is unknown. Each adjacent lung sample was taken at least 2 cm from the tumor margin and was free of atypia. TCRdb keeps only in-frame clones here, not all; method: immunoSEQ multiplex PCR. The table shows roughly 1,300 clones, with about 20% occurring only once. The sample in question was normal lung tissue next to the tumor, obtained before any cancer treatment. The chain joins TRBV28 to TRBJ2-6; 12 positions match TRBD2. This clonotype was obtained from a man aged 40 to 69 with stage I lung adenocarcinoma. The CDR3 coding sequence is TGTGCCAGCAGTGATCCCCCTAGCGGGAGGGCCTTCTCTGGGGCCAACGTCCTGACTTTC. Its translation: CASSDPPSGRAFSGANVLTF.